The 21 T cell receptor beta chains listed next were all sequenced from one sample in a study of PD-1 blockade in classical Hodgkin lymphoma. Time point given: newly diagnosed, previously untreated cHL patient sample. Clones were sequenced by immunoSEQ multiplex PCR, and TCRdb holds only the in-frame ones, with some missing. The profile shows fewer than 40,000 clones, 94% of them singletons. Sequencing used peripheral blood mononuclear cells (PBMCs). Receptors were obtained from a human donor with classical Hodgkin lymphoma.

The CDR3 is CASSPRTGSNYGYTF. CDR3 DNA: TGCGCCAGCAGCCCGCGGACAGGGTCGAACTATGGCTACACCTTC. The chain employs TRBV5-1 and TRBJ1-2; 8 nucleotides align to TRBD1. The V segment lost 4 bases and the J segment 2 bases; nucleotides outside the gene matches: 7. This CDR3 has 15 residues. CDR1 SGHRS and CDR2 YFSETQ come from the germline V gene.

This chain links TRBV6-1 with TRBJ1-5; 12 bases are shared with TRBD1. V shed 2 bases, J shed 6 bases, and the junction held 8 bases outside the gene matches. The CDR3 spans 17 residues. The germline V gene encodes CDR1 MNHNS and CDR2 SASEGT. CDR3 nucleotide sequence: TGTGCCAGCAGTGAAAGGGGCCGGGACAGGGGGCTTCAGCCCCAGCATTTT. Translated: CASSERGRDRGLQPQHF.

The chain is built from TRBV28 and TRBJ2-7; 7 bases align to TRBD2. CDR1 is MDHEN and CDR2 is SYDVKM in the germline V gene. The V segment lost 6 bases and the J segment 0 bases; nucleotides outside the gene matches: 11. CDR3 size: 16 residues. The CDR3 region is CASSSYGTTISYEQYF. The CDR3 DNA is TGTGCCAGCAGCTCTTACGGGACTACGATCTCCTACGAGCAGTACTTC.

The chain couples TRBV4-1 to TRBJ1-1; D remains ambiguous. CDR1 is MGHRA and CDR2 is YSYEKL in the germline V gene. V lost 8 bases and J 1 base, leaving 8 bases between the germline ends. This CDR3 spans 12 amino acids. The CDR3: CASGHRNTEAFF. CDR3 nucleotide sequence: TGCGCCAGCGGTCACCGGAACACTGAAGCTTTCTTT.

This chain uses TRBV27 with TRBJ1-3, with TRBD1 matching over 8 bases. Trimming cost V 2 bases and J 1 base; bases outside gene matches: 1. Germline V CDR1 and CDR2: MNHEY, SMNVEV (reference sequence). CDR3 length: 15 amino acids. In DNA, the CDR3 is TGTGCCAGCAGTTTAGACAGGGGATCTGGAAACACCATATATTTT. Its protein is CASSLDRGSGNTIYF.

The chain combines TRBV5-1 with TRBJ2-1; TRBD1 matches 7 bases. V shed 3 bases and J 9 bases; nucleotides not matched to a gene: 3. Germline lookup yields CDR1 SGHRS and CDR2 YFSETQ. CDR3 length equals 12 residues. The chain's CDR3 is CASSYRDSEQFF. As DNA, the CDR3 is TGCGCCAGCAGCTACCGGGACAGTGAGCAGTTCTTC. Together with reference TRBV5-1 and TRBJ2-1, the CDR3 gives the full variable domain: KAGVTQTPRYLIKTRGQQVTLSCSPISGHRSVSWYQQTPGQGLQFLFEYFSETQRNKGNFPGRFSGRQFSNSRSEMNVSTLELGDSALYLCASSYRDSEQFFGPGTRLTVL.

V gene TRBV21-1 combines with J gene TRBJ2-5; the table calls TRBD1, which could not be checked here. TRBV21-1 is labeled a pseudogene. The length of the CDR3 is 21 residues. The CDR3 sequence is CASSKEKSGGSRGLGGETQYF. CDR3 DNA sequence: TGTGCCAGCAGCAAGGAGAAGTCAGGGGGATCCCGGGGCCTTGGAGGGGAGACCCAGTACTTC.

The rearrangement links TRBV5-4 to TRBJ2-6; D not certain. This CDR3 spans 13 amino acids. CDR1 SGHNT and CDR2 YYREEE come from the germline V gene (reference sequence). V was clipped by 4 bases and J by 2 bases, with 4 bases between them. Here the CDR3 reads CASSGPGANVLTF. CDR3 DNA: TGTGCCAGCAGCGGTCCTGGGGCCAACGTCCTGACTTTC. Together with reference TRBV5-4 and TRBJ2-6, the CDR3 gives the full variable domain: ETGVTQSPTHLIKTRGQQVTLRCSSQSGHNTVSWYQQALGQGPQFIFQYYREEENGRGNFPPRFSGLQFPNYSSELNVNALELDDSALYLCASSGPGANVLTFGAGSRLTVL.

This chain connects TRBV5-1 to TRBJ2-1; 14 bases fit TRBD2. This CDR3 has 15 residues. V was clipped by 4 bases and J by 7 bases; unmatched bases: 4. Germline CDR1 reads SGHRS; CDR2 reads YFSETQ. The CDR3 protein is CASSGRTSGGNEQFF. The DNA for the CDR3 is TGCGCCAGCAGCGGCCGGACTAGCGGGGGGAATGAGCAGTTCTTC.

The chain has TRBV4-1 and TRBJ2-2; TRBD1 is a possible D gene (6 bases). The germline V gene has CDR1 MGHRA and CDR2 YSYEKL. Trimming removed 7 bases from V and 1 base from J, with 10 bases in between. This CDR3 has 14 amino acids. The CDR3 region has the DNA TGCGCCAGCACTTGGACAGAGAACACCGGGGAGCTGTTTTTT. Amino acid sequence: CASTWTENTGELFF.

The CDR3, as DNA: TGTGCCAGCAGTTTGGATAGGGGTGGAAGTACTGAAGCTTTCTTT. Translating it yields CASSLDRGGSTEAFF. V usage is TRBV27 and J usage is TRBJ1-1; D is possibly TRBD1 (5 bases). CDR1 is MNHEY, CDR2 SMNVEV, per germline (reference sequence). Trimming took 3 bases from V and 5 from J, leaving 16 bases between them. The CDR3 extends over 15 amino acids.

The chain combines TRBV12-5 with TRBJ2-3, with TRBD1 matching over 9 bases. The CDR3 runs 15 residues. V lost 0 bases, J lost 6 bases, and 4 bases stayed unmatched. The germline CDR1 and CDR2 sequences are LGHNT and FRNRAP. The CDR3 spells CASGLVGTGTDTQYF. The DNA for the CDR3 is TGTGCTAGTGGTTTGGTCGGGACAGGGACCGATACGCAGTATTTT.

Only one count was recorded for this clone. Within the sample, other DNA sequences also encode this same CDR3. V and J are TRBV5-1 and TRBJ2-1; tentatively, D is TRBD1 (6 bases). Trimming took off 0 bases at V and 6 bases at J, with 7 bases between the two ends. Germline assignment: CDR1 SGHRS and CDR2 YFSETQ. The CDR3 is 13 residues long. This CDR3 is CASSLDRANEQFF. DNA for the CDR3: TGCGCCAGCAGCTTGGACAGGGCCAATGAGCAGTTCTTC.

The CDR3 region has the DNA TGTGCCAGCAGCCCAGGGCCCTATAGCAATCAGCCCCAGCATTTT. The encoded protein is CASSPGPYSNQPQHF. The chain employs TRBV5-6 and TRBJ1-5; tentatively, D is TRBD1 (5 bases). In germline, CDR1 is SGHDT, CDR2 YYEEEE. The CDR3 consists of 15 residues. V lost 4 bases, J lost 0 bases, and 11 bases lay in between.

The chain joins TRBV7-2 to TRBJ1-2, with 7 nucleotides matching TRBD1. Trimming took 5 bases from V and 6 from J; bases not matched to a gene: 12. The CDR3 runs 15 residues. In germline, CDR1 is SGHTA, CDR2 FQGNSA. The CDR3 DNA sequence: TGTGCCAGCAGCCCACTAAATTGGCAGGGGGATGGCTACACCTTC. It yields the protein CASSPLNWQGDGYTF.

In nucleotides, the CDR3 is TGTGCCAGCAGCTTGGACGGCTTCTATGGCTACACCTTC. Protein sequence: CASSLDGFYGYTF. The V gene is TRBV5-4, the J gene TRBJ1-2; D is undetermined. V was pared by 0 bases and J by 4 bases, with 7 bases between. Germline CDR1 and CDR2: SGHNT and YYREEE (reference sequence). CDR3 length: 13 residues.

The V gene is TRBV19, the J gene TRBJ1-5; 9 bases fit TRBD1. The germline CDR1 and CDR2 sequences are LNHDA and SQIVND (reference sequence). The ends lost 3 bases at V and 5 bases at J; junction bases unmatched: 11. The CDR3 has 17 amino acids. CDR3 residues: CASSIGLTGGWDQPQHF. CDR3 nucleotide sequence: TGTGCCAGTAGTATTGGCCTAACAGGGGGCTGGGATCAGCCCCAGCATTTT.

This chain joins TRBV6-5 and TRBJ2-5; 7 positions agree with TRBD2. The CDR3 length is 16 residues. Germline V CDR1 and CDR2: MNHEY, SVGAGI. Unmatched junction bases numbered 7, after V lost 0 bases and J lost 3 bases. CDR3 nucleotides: TGTGCCAGCAGTTACTCCGGGGGAGGGCGAGAAGAGACCCAGTACTTC. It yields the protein CASSYSGGGREETQYF.

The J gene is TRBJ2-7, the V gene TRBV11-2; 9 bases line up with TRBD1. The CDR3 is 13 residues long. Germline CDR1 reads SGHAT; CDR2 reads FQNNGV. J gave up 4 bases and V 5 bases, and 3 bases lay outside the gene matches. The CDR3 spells CASSHGTGYEQYF. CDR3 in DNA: TGTGCCAGCAGCCACGGGACAGGGTACGAGCAGTACTTC.

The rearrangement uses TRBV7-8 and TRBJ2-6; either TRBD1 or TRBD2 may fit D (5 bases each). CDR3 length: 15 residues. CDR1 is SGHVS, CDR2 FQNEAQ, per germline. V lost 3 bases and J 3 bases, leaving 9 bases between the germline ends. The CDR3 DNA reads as TGTGCCAGCAGCTTGAGTGGGGGTGGGGCCAACGTCCTGACTTTC. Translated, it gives CASSLSGGGANVLTF.

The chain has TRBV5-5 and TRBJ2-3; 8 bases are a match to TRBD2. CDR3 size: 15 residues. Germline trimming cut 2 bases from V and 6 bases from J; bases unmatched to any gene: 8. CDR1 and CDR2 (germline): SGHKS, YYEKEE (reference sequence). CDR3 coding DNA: TGTGCCAGCAGCTTAGGGTTAGCGGGGTGGGATACGCAGTATTTT. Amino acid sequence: CASSLGLAGWDTQYF. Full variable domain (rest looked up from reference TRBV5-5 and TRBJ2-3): DAGVTQSPTHLIKTRGQQVTLRCSPISGHKSVSWYQQVLGQGPQFIFQYYEKEERGRGNFPDRFSARQFPNYSSELNVNALLLGDSALYLCASSLGLAGWDTQYFGPGTRLTVL.